Shown below are 25 T cell receptor beta chains from a single sample sequenced in a study of T-cell memory formation after mild COVID-19. Using its own MiXCR run on the 5' RACE reads, TCRdb lists one record per CDR3 protein. Among about 400,000 distinct CDR3 sequences listed, 16% were seen once. The sample consisted of PBMCs or a T cell subset sorted from them (not recorded which). All receptors derive from a man aged 18 to 35 who had mild COVID-19 (a few samples of this study predate the infection). Cell type and time point are not known.

J is TRBJ1-6 and V is TRBV18; 10 bases are shared with TRBD1. V trimming: 8 bases; J trimming: 9 bases; junction bases outside the gene matches: 4. Germline V lookup: CDR1 KGHSH, CDR2 LQKENI. CDR3 size: 13 residues. CDR3 coding DNA: TGTGCCAGCCGGGGACAGGGGACTTCACCCCTCCACTTT. Protein: CASRGQGTSPLHF.

This sequence joins TRBV3-1 and TRBJ1-1; D uncertain. Germline lookup yields CDR1 LGHDT and CDR2 YNNKEL (reference sequence). This CDR3 is 14 amino acids long. V was shortened by 3 bases and J by 1 base, with 9 bases between the two germline ends. The CDR3 bases are TGTGCCAGCAGCCAGGAGGTAGAGAACACTGAAGCTTTCTTT. It specifies CASSQEVENTEAFF.

This clonotype was detected a few times. The CDR3 nucleotides are TGTGCCAGCAGCGGGGCGGGGGCCGAGACCCAGTACTTC. Amino acid sequence: CASSGAGAETQYF. The chain has TRBV7-9 and TRBJ2-5; D is perhaps TRBD2 (7 bases). In germline, CDR1 is SEHNR, CDR2 FQNEAQ (reference sequence). This CDR3 is built from 13 residues. V was pared by 5 bases and J by 5 bases, with 12 bases between.

This clonotype turned up a few times. This rearrangement joins TRBV7-9 to TRBJ2-3, with TRBD2 as a possible D gene (6 bases). The V end was cut by 2 bases, the J end by 5 bases, with 23 bases between. Germline V gene sequence: CDR1 SEHNR, CDR2 FQNEAQ (reference sequence). The CDR3 totals 18 residues. The CDR3 sequence is CASSLQGSRGLTLDTQYF. In DNA, the CDR3 is TGTGCCAGCAGCTTACAAGGTTCCCGAGGACTAACTTTAGATACGCAGTATTTT.

V is TRBV12-3 or TRBV12-4 and J is TRBJ1-1; no definite D call. Trimming stripped 2 bases from V and 0 bases from J, with 19 bases between. The CDR3 runs to 18 residues. DNA for the CDR3: TGTGCCAGCAGTTTACCCCCGTCGGGCCTCATCGTGAACACTGAAGCTTTCTTT. It yields the protein CASSLPPSGLIVNTEAFF.

The chain joins TRBV7-8 to TRBJ1-1, with D possibly TRBD1 on 5 matching bases. Germline-derived CDR1 and CDR2 are SGHVS and FQNEAQ. The CDR3 is 15 residues long. V shed 2 bases and J shed 5 bases, with 15 bases lying between them. DNA for the CDR3: TGTGCCAGCAGCTTATACGGGGGTTCCATAACTGAAGCTTTCTTT. Protein product: CASSLYGGSITEAFF. Variable domain in full (rest from reference TRBV7-8 and TRBJ1-1): GAGVSQSPRYKVAKRGQDVALRCDPISGHVSLFWYQQALGQGPEFLTYFQNEAQLDKSGLPSDRFFAERPEGSVSTLKIQRTQQEDSAVYLCASSLYGGSITEAFFGQGTRLTVV.

This clonotype was seen a few times. V usage is TRBV6-2 or TRBV6-3 and J usage is TRBJ2-5; no definite D call. This CDR3 contains 15 residues. Germline V gives CDR1 MNHEY, CDR2 SVGEGT. V shed 1 base and J shed 0 bases, with 9 bases lying between them. The CDR3 sequence is CASSYFTSYQETQYF. The CDR3 DNA reads TGTGCCAGCAGTTACTTTACCTCGTACCAAGAGACCCAGTACTTC.

This clonotype showed up just a few times. This sequence joins TRBV18 and TRBJ2-7, with D perhaps TRBD1 (5 bases). The CDR3 consists of 17 residues. Germline CDR1 KGHSH, CDR2 LQKENI. V lost 3 bases, J lost 6 bases, and 24 bases lay in between. The CDR3 loop is CASSPYPPSRVGGEQYV. The CDR3 DNA reads TGTGCCAGCTCACCTTACCCCCCCTCCAGGGTAGGTGGCGAGCAGTACGTC.

The rearrangement uses TRBV25-1 and TRBJ1-1; maybe TRBD1 (6 bases). Trimming shortened V by 2 bases and J by 4 bases, and 17 bases separated the two germline ends. The CDR3 runs 16 residues. Per germline, CDR1 MGHDK and CDR2 SYGVNS. In DNA form, the CDR3 reads TGTGCCAGCAGTGAAACCCGTGGGACACCAGCCACTGAAGCTTTCTTT. It is translated as CASSETRGTPATEAFF.

This sequence joins TRBV10-3 and TRBJ2-7; 8 bases match TRBD1. The CDR3 loop spans 13 amino acids. CDR1 is ENHRY, CDR2 SYGVKD, per germline. J was trimmed by 5 bases and V by 3 bases; bases with no gene match: 3. CDR3 bases: TGTGCCATCAGTGACAGGGGGCAGGACGAGCAGTACTTC. Translated: CAISDRGQDEQYF.

This clonotype appeared a few times. V is TRBV6-2 or TRBV6-3 and J is TRBJ2-7, with 10 bases aligning to TRBD1. This CDR3 is built from 14 residues. The germline CDR1 and CDR2 sequences are MNHEY and SVGEGT. V shed 6 bases and J 6 bases; nucleotides not matched to a gene: 8. The CDR3 loop reads CASSTRQGAIEQYV. Here the CDR3 DNA reads TGTGCCAGCAGCACACGACAGGGGGCCATCGAGCAGTACGTC.

This clonotype was counted a few times. The chain is built from TRBV5-1 and TRBJ1-2; D is uncertain. The CDR3 contains 16 residues. Germline CDR1 is SGHRS and CDR2 is YFSETQ. Trimming pared 0 bases from V and 0 bases from J, leaving 12 bases between. The CDR3 is CASSLEGGVSNYGYTF. The DNA of the CDR3 is TGCGCCAGCAGCTTGGAAGGCGGGGTTTCTAACTATGGCTACACCTTC.

CDR3: CAAGNPSSYEQYV. The CDR3, as DNA: TGTGCCGCGGGAAACCCAAGCTCCTACGAGCAGTACGTC. This sequence joins TRBV6-6 and TRBJ2-7, with a tentative D call TRBD2 (6 bases). The CDR3 consists of 13 residues. The ends were cut back, 11 bases at V and 0 bases at J, with 14 bases in the middle. Germline CDR1 reads MNHNY; CDR2 reads SVGAGI (reference sequence).

V usage is TRBV4-2 and J usage is TRBJ2-5; 11 bases match TRBD2. This CDR3 spans 15 amino acids. From germline, CDR1 is LGHNA and CDR2 YNFKEQ. V dropped 4 bases and J dropped 5; count of bases not matched to a gene: 6. This CDR3 is CASSRNGLAGETQYF. In DNA, the CDR3 is TGTGCCAGCAGCCGAAACGGACTAGCGGGCGAGACCCAGTACTTC.

This clonotype was seen many times. J is TRBJ2-1 and V is TRBV5-1; maybe TRBD1 (5 bases). The CDR3 totals 16 residues. The ends were cut back, 1 base at V and 0 bases at J, with 11 bases in the middle. Germline values: CDR1 SGHRS, CDR2 YFSETQ. The CDR3 here is CASSLTGDNSYNEQFF. In nucleotides, the CDR3 is TGCGCCAGCAGCTTGACAGGAGACAACTCCTACAATGAGCAGTTCTTC. The full variable domain, its missing parts supplied by reference TRBV5-1 and TRBJ2-1, is KAGVTQTPRYLIKTRGQQVTLSCSPISGHRSVSWYQQTPGQGLQFLFEYFSETQRNKGNFPGRFSGRQFSNSRSEMNVSTLELGDSALYLCASSLTGDNSYNEQFFGPGTRLTVL.

This chain joins TRBV11-2 and TRBJ2-3; D is possibly TRBD1 (6 bases). CDR3 length: 16 residues. Trimming shortened V by 2 bases and J by 10 bases, and 22 bases separated the two germline ends. Germline CDR1 SGHAT, CDR2 FQNNGV. CDR3 nucleotide sequence: TGTGCCAGCAGCTTAAACCCGACAGGAGTCGGAGGTGCGCAGTATTTT. It is translated as CASSLNPTGVGGAQYF.

This rearrangement joins TRBV28 to TRBJ1-5; TRBD1 aligns across 7 bases. This CDR3 is built from 15 residues. V lost 8 bases and J lost 11; bases outside the gene matches: 18. Per the germline V gene, CDR1 is MDHEN and CDR2 is SYDVKM. CDR3 residues: CASDLLGRGVESQHF. CDR3 in DNA: TGTGCCAGCGATCTCCTGGGCAGGGGGGTTGAGTCCCAGCATTTT. Full variable domain (remainder filled in from reference TRBV28 and TRBJ1-5): DVKVTQSSRYLVKRTGEKVFLECVQDMDHENMFWYRQDPGLGLRLIYFSYDVKMKEKGDIPEGYSVSREKKERFSLILESASTNQTSMYLCASDLLGRGVESQHFGDGTRLSIL.

This clonotype was observed at least ten times. The chain links TRBV21-1 to TRBJ2-7; no check of the table's D call, TRBD1, against the DNA was made. TRBV21-1 constitutes a pseudogene. The CDR3 has 15 amino acids. CDR3 nucleotides: TGTGCCAGCAGCAAACCTTTAATACAGGGGAGCGAGCAGTACGTC. Translating it yields CASSKPLIQGSEQYV.

This clonotype has just a few counts. The rearrangement joins TRBV7-9 to TRBJ2-1; D perhaps matches TRBD1 (6 bases). Germline V gene sequence: CDR1 SEHNR, CDR2 FQNEAQ (reference sequence). The length of the CDR3 is 12 residues. V was shortened by 2 bases and J by 10 bases, with 9 bases between the two germline ends. The CDR3 here is CASSLLQGEQFF. The CDR3 DNA sequence: TGTGCCAGCAGCTTATTACAGGGCGAGCAGTTCTTC.

This sequence joins TRBV10-2 and TRBJ2-5; TRBD2 agrees at 11 bases. The germline V gene has CDR1 WSHSY and CDR2 SAAADI. The CDR3 sequence is 18 residues long. Trimming took 3 bases from V and 5 from J; bases not matched to a gene: 14. The CDR3 loop is CASSDGLLAGGTSETQYF. DNA of the CDR3: TGCGCCAGCAGTGATGGACTCCTAGCGGGGGGTACCTCGGAGACCCAGTACTTC.

This clonotype was picked up a small number of times. J is TRBJ2-2 and V is TRBV24-1; possibly TRBD1 or TRBD2 for D (5 bases each). The germline V and J ends were trimmed by 9 bases and 1 base, with 8 bases remaining between them. Germline CDR1 is KGHDR and CDR2 is SFDVKD. The length of the CDR3 is 13 residues. CDR3 sequence reads: CATWDGNTGELFF. CDR3 nucleotide sequence: TGTGCCACCTGGGACGGGAACACCGGGGAGCTGTTTTTT.

The sample holds a few counts of this clonotype. The rearrangement joins TRBV4-1 to TRBJ1-5; TRBD1 matches 7 bases. This CDR3 is built from 18 residues. Trimming took 3 bases from V and 3 from J; bases not matched to a gene: 14. The V gene's germline CDR1 is MGHRA and CDR2 YSYEKL. The CDR3 DNA reads as TGCGCCAGCAGCCACGACAGGGTAGAGGAGGGCCTCAATCAGCCCCAGCATTTT. It translates to CASSHDRVEEGLNQPQHF.

This clonotype has more than one count but fewer than ten. The chain uses TRBV28 and TRBJ1-4, with 7 bases fitting TRBD1. Germline CDR1 reads MDHEN; CDR2 reads SYDVKM. V lost 5 bases and J lost 7; bases outside the gene matches: 4. This CDR3 contains 13 residues. The chain's CDR3 is CASSLYRGEKLFF. The CDR3 coding sequence is TGTGCCAGCAGTCTCTACAGGGGTGAAAAACTGTTTTTT.

The chain employs TRBV7-9 and TRBJ2-3; TRBD1 matches 7 bases. The ends lost 5 bases at V and 2 bases at J; junction bases unmatched: 7. This CDR3 spans 15 amino acids. Germline-derived CDR1 and CDR2 are SEHNR and FQNEAQ (reference sequence). The CDR3 region has the DNA TGTGCCAGCAGCCAACCGACAGGGTCCACAGATACGCAGTATTTT. This gives the protein CASSQPTGSTDTQYF.

This clonotype was seen at least ten times. This chain uses TRBV6-2 or TRBV6-3 with TRBJ1-2, with 7 bases identical to TRBD1. The germline V gene has CDR1 MNHEY and CDR2 SVGEGT. V was pared by 0 bases and J by 2 bases, with 12 bases of the junction left unmatched. This CDR3 region has 18 residues. CDR3 sequence (DNA): TGTGCCAGCAGTTACTCCGCAGGGGACAGTACACCGAACTATGGCTACACCTTC. It codes for CASSYSAGDSTPNYGYTF.